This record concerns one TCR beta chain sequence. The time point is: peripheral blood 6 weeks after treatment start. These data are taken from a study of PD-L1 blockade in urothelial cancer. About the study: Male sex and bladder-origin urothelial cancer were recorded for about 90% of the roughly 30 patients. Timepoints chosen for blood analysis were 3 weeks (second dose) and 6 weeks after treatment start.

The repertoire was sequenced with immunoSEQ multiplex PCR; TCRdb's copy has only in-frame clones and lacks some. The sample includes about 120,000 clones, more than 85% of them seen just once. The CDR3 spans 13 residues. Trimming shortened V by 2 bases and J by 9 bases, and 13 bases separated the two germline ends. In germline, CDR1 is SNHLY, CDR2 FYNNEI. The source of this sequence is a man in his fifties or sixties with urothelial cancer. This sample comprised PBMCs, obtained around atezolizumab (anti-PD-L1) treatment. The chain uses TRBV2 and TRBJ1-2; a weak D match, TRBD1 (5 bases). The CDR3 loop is CASSELYRSSYTF. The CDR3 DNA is TGTGCCAGCAGTGAATTATACAGGAGTAGCTACACCTTC.